This T cell receptor beta chain was sequenced for a study of T cell responses to AZD1222 COVID-19 vaccine. Study-level findings and limits: Baseline seropositivity characterized only six AZD1222 recipients.

Sequencing used immunoSEQ multiplex PCR; TCRdb keeps in-frame clones, though not all of them. The table records fewer than 100,000 clones, roughly 85% of them present only once. This clone was picked up one time. The antigen is undetermined. The V gene lost 6 bases and the J gene lost 14 bases, with 20 bases spanning the gap. This CDR3 has 13 amino acids. CDR1 is SNHLY and CDR2 is FYNNEI in the germline V gene. The sequence came from an adult who received the AZD1222 COVID-19 vaccine. The chain employs TRBV2 and TRBJ2-1, with D perhaps assigned TRBD1 or TRBD2 (6 bases each). The material sequenced was peripheral blood, taken 28 days after the second AZD1222 dose. DNA for the CDR3: TGTGCCAGCAGGACGGGGGCCGCTACGTGGGAGTTCTTC. Translated, it gives CASRTGAATWEFF. Full variable domain (remainder filled in from reference TRBV2 and TRBJ2-1): EPEVTQTPSHQVTQMGQEVILRCVPISNHLYFYWYRQILGQKVEFLVSFYNNEISEKSEIFDDQFSVERPDGSNFTLKIRSTKLEDSAMYFCASRTGAATWEFFGPGTRLTVL.